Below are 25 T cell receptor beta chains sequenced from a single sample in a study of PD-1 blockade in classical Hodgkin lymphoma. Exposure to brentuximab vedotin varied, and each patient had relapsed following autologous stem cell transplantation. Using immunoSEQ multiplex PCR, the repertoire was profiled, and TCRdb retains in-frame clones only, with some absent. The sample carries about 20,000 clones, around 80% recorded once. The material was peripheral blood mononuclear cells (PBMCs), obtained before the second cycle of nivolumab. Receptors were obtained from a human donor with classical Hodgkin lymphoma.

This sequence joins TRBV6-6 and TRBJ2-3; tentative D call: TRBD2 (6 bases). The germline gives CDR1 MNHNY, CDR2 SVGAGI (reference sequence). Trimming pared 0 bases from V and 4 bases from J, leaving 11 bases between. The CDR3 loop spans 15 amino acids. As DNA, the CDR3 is TGTGCCAGCAGTTACTCGTCTGCGGGGTCAGATACGCAGTATTTT. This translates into CASSYSSAGSDTQYF.

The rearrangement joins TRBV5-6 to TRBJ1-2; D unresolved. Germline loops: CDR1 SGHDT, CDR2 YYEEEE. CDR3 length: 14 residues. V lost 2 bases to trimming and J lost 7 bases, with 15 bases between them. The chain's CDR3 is CASSLSAIRRGYTF. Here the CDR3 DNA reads TGTGCCAGCAGCTTATCTGCAATCCGGCGTGGCTACACCTTC.

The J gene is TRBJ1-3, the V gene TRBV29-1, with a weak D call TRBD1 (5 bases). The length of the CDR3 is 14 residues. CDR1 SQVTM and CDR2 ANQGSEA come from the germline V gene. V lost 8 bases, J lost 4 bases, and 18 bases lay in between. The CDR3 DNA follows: TGCAGCTGCTCGGTGGTCGGGGGAGGAAACACCATATATTTT. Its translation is CSCSVVGGGNTIYF.

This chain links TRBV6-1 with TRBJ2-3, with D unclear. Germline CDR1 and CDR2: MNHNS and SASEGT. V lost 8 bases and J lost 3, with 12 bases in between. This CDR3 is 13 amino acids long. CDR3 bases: TGTGCCAGCGGGGTGGTACCGACAGATACGCAGTATTTT. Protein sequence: CASGVVPTDTQYF.

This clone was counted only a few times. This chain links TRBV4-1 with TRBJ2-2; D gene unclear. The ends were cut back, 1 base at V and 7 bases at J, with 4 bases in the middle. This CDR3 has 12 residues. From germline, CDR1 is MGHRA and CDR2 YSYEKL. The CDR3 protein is CASSQADGELFF. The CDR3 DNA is TGCGCCAGCAGCCAAGCGGACGGGGAGCTGTTTTTT.

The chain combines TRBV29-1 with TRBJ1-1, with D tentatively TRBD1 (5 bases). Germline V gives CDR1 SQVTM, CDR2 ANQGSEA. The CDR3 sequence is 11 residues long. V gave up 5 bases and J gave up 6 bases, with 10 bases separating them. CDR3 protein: CSVRGDPEAFF. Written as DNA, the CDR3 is TGCAGCGTTAGGGGAGACCCTGAAGCTTTCTTT.

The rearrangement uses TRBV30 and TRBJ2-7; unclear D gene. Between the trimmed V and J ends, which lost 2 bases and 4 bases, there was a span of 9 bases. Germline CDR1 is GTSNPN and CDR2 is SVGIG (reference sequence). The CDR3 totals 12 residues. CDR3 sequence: CAWSLEQYEQYF. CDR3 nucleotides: TGTGCCTGGAGTTTGGAACAATACGAGCAGTACTTC.

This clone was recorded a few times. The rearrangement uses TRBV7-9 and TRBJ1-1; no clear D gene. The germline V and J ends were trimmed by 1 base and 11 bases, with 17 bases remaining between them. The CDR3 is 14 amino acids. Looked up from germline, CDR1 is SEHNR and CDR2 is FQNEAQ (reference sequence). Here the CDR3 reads CASSLGGNAFAAFF. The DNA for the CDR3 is TGTGCCAGCAGCTTAGGGGGTAACGCCTTTGCTGCTTTCTTT. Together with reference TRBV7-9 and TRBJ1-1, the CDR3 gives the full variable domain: DTGVSQNPRHKITKRGQNVTFRCDPISEHNRLYWYRQTLGQGPEFLTYFQNEAQLEKSRLLSDRFSAERPKGSFSTLEIQRTEQGDSAMYLCASSLGGNAFAAFFGQGTRLTVV.

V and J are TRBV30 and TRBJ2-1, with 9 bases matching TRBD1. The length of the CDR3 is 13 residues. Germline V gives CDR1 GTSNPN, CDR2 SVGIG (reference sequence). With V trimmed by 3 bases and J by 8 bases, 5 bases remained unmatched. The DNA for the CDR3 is TGTGCCTGGAGCGGGGACAGGGCCCATGAGCAGTTCTTC. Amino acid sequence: CAWSGDRAHEQFF. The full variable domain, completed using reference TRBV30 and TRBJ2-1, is SQTIHQWPATLVQPVGSPLSLECTVEGTSNPNLYWYRQAAGRGLQLLFYSVGIGQISSEVPQNLSASRPQDRQFILSSKKLLLSDSGFYLCAWSGDRAHEQFFGPGTRLTVL.

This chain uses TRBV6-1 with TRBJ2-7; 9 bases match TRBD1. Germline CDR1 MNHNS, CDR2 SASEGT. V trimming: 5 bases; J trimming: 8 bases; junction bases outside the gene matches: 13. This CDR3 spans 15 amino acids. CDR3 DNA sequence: TGTGCCAGCAGTTTCTTTACAGGGGGCGGGTCCAAGCAGTACTTC. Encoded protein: CASSFFTGGGSKQYF.

CDR3 amino acids: CASSYRGRRTGYEQYF. CDR3 DNA: TGTGCCAGCAGTTACAGGGGCAGACGGACAGGGTACGAGCAGTACTTC. The genes are TRBV6-5 and TRBJ2-7; 8 nucleotides line up with TRBD1. The CDR3 length is 16 residues. V trimming: 2 bases; J trimming: 4 bases; junction bases outside the gene matches: 10. Germline CDR1 MNHEY, CDR2 SVGAGI.

The CDR3 DNA sequence: TGCGCCAGCAGCCAAGACAGGGGGGAGTATTCACCCCTCCACTTT. Amino acids: CASSQDRGEYSPLHF. The chain has TRBV4-3 and TRBJ1-6; the match to TRBD1 covers 7 bases. Germline V gene data show CDR1 as LGHNA and CDR2 as YSLEER. This CDR3 spans 15 amino acids. Trimming removed 0 bases from V and 8 bases from J; junction bases left unmatched: 4.

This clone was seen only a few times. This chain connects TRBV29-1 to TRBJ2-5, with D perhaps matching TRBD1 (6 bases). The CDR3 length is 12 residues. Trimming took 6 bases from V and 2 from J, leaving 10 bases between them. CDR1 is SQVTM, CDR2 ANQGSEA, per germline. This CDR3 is CSVSDRQETQYF. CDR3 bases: TGCAGCGTCTCGGACAGACAAGAGACCCAGTACTTC.

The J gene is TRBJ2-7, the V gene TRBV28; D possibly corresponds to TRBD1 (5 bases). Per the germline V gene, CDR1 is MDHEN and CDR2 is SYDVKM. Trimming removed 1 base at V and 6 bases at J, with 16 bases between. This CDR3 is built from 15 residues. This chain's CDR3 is CASSLSPRREGEQYF. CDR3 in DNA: TGTGCCAGCAGTTTATCCCCACGCAGGGAAGGCGAGCAGTACTTC.

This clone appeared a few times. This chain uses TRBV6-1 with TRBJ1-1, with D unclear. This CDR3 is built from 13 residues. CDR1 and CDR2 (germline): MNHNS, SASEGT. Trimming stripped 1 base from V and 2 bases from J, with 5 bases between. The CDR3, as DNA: TGTGCCAGCAGTGAAGTTTATAACACTGAAGCTTTCTTT. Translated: CASSEVYNTEAFF.

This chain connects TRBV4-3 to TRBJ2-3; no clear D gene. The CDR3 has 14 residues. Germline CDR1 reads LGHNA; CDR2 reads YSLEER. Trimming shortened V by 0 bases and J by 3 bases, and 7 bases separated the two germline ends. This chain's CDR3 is CASSQDTGTDTQYF. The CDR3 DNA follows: TGCGCCAGCAGCCAAGATACCGGAACAGATACGCAGTATTTT.

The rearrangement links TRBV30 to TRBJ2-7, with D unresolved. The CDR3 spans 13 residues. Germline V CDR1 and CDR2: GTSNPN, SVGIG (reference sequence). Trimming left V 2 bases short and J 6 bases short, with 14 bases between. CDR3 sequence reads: CAWSSTTLIEQYF. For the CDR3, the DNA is TGTGCCTGGAGTTCAACTACCCTTATCGAGCAGTACTTC. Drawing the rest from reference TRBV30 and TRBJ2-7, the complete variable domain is SQTIHQWPATLVQPVGSPLSLECTVEGTSNPNLYWYRQAAGRGLQLLFYSVGIGQISSEVPQNLSASRPQDRQFILSSKKLLLSDSGFYLCAWSSTTLIEQYFGPGTRLTVT.

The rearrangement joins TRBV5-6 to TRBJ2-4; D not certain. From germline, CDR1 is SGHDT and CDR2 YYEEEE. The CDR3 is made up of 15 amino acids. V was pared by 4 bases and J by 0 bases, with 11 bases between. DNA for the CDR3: TGTGCCAGCAGCGATCAGACTCTAGCCAAAAACATTCAGTACTTC. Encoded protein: CASSDQTLAKNIQYF.

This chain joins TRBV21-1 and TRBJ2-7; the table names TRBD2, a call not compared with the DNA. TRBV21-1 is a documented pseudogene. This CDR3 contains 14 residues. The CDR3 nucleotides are TGTGCCAGCAGCAAAGAGCGGACCGCGTACGAGCAGTACTTC. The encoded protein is CASSKERTAYEQYF.

The DNA of the CDR3 is TGTGCCAGTAGTCCAACCGGGACAGGGGCTACCGGCTACACCTTC. It translates to CASSPTGTGATGYTF. This chain links TRBV19 with TRBJ1-2, with TRBD1 identical over 10 bases. This CDR3 is built from 15 residues. Germline CDR1 reads LNHDA; CDR2 reads SQIVND (reference sequence). V shed 5 bases and J 8 bases; nucleotides not matched to a gene: 11.

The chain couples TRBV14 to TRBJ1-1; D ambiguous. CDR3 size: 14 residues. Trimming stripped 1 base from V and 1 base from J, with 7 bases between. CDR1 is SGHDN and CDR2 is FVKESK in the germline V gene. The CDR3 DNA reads TGTGCCAGCAGCCAAGTCCGGGGGAACACTGAAGCTTTCTTT. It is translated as CASSQVRGNTEAFF.

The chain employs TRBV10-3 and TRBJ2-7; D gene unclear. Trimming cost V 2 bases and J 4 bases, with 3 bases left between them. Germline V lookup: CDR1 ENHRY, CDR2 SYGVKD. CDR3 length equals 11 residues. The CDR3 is CAISERYEQYF. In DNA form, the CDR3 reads TGTGCCATCAGTGAGCGGTACGAGCAGTACTTC.

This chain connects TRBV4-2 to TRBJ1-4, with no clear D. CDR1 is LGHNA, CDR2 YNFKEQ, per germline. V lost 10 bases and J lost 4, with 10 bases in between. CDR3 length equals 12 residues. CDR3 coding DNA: TGTGCCACAAGACTGGATAATGAAAAACTGTTTTTT. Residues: CATRLDNEKLFF.

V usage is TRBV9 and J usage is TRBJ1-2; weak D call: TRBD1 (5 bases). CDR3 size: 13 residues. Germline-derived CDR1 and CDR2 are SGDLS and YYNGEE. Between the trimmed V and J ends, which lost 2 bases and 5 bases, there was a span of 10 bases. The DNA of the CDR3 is TGTGCCAGCAGCGTTGGGGCCCAATATGGCTACACCTTC. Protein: CASSVGAQYGYTF.

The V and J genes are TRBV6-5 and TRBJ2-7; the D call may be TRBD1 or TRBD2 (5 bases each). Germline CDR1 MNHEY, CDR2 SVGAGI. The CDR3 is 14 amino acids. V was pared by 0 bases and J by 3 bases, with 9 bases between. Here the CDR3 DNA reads TGTGCCAGCAGTTACTCTACAGGAGGCTACGAGCAGTACTTC. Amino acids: CASSYSTGGYEQYF.